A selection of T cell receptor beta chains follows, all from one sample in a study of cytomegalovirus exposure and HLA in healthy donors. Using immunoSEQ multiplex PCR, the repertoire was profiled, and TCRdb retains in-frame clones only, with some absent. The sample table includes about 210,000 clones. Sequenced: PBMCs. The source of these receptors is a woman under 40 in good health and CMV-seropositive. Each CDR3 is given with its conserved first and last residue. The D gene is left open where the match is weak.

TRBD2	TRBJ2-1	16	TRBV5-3	CARSWWTSGTNNEQFF
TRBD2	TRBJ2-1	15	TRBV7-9	CASSPSGSTYNEQFF
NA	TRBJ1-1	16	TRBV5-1	CASSSRPIGVNTEAFF
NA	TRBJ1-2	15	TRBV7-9	CASSFRGDGNTGYTF
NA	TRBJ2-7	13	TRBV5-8	CASSLVRTYEQYF
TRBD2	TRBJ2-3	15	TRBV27	CASSRGLAGADTQYF
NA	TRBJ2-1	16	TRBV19	CASSIGRGLSYNEQFF
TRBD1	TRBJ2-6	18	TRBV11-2	CASSLVGQASSGANVLTF
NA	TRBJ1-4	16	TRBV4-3	CASSQDLRRGNEKLFF
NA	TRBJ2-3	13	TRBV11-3	CASSLDLTDTQYF
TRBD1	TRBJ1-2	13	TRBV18	CASSPGDRNGYTF
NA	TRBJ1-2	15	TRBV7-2	CASSLVNLAGFGYTF
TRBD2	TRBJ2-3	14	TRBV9	CASGLAGATDTQYF
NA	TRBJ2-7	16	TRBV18	CASSPIRDTMSYEQYF
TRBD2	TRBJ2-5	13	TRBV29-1	CSVGGRARETQYF
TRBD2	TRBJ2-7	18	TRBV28	CASSLKYRTSGNKYEQYF
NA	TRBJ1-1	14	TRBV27	CASSLSSSVGEAFF
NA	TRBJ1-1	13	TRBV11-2	CASSSVVNAEAFF
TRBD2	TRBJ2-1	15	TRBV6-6	CASTLAGVNYNEQFF
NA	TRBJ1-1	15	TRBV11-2	CASSLGGRINTEAFF
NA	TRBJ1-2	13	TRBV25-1	CASSEYEPDGYTF
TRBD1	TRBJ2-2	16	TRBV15	CATSRGTGGGTGELFF
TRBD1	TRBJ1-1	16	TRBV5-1	CASSPGQGVKNTEAFF
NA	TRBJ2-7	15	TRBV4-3	CASSQGREFGYEQYF
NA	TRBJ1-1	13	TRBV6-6	CASSGPGGTEAFF
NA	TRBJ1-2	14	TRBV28	CASSPPGGDNGYTF
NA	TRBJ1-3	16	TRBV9	CASSVGLGGAGNTIYF
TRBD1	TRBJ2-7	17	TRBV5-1	CASSLAAPGQGWGEQYF
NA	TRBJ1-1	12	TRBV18	CASSQVQGEAFF
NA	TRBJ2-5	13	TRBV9	CASSGPSKETQYF
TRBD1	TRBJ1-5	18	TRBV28	CASSRDRGPDRGNQPQHF
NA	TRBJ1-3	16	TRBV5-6	CASSLVGARSGNTIYF
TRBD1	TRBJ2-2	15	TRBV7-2	CASSSDREYVGELFF
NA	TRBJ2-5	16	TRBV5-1	CASSWGQGVFLETQYF
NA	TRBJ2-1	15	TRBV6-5	CASSPPQTPHNEQFF
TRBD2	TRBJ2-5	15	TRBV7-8	CASSPGGLAIKTQYF
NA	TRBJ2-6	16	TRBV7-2	CASSFRGSWGANVLTF
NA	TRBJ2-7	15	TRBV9	CASSVGAKSSYEQYF
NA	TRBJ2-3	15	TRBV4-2	CASSQGTPSTDTQYF
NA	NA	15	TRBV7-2	CASSPGRSSNQPQYF
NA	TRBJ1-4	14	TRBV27	CASRYRGTNEKLFF
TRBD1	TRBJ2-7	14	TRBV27	CASRTGQAYGEQYF
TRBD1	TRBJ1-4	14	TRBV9	CASSDGTGSEKLFF
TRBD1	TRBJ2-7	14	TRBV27	CASSLGTGFYEQYF
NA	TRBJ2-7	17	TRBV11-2	CASSLGSGGGFSYEQYF
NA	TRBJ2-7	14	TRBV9	CASSGRDIPYEQYF
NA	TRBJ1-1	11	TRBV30	CAWSESQGAFF
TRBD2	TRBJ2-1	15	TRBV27	CASSLFSGSGDEQFF
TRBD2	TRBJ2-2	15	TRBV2	CASHYREVGTGELFF
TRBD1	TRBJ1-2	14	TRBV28	CASSTRGQGRGYTF
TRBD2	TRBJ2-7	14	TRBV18	CASSSGTSGYEQYF
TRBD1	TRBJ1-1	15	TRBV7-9	CASSTGTGPSTEAFF
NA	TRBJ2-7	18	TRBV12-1	CASSFASAGTSDFYEQYF
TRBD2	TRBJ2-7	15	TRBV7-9	CASSFLTGLADEQYF
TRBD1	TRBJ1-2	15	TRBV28	CASRARTGGNYGYTF